Below are 10 T cell receptor beta chains sequenced from a single sample in a study of blood T cell repertoires in COVID-19. Assay used: immunoSEQ multiplex PCR; TCRdb lists only in-frame clones, some missing. The profile covers more than 95,000 clones, with around 80% appearing a single time and 15% to 20% taken by the ten largest. The specimen sequenced was peripheral blood. The receptors stem from a man of 80 years or more with acute or convalescent COVID-19.

This clone was counted a few times. The CDR3 reads CASSPLTGSQPQHF. The CDR3 DNA sequence: TGTGCCAGCAGCCCATTAACAGGGTCGCAGCCCCAGCATTTT. V is TRBV7-9 and J is TRBJ1-5; perhaps TRBD1 as D (6 bases). There are 14 residues in the CDR3. V lost 5 bases and J 7 bases, leaving 15 bases between the germline ends. The V gene's germline CDR1 is SEHNR and CDR2 FQNEAQ (reference sequence).

The chain carries TRBV6-5 and TRBJ1-2; 9 nucleotides match TRBD1. With V trimmed by 6 bases and J by 8 bases, 10 bases remained unmatched. CDR3 length equals 14 residues. Looked up from germline, CDR1 is MNHEY and CDR2 is SVGAGI. The CDR3 region has the DNA TGTGCCAGCAGCAGAGGGACAGGGAGTCGCGGCTACACCTTC. Encoded protein: CASSRGTGSRGYTF.

V is TRBV6-2 or TRBV6-3 and J is TRBJ1-1, with TRBD1 identical over 7 bases. Per germline, CDR1 MNHEY and CDR2 SVGEGT. The CDR3 contains 15 residues. The J segment lost 1 base and the V segment lost 4 bases, leaving 6 bases of the junction unmatched. Written as DNA, the CDR3 is TGTGCCAGCAGTTCCCACAGGGGAGGGAACACTGAAGCTTTCTTT. Residues: CASSSHRGGNTEAFF.

This clone occurred once. The chain employs TRBV10-3 and TRBJ1-6; D not certain. CDR3 length: 14 residues. From germline, CDR1 is ENHRY and CDR2 SYGVKD. Trimming stripped 2 bases from V and 10 bases from J, with 12 bases between. Here the CDR3 reads CAISETGPGSPLHF. The CDR3 region has the DNA TGTGCCATCAGTGAGACCGGGCCGGGGTCACCCCTCCACTTT.

This clone was seen only once. The genes are TRBV7-9 and TRBJ2-7; D is undetermined. The CDR3 covers 15 residues. The germline V and J ends were trimmed by 3 bases and 0 bases, with 12 bases remaining between them. Germline CDR1 is SEHNR and CDR2 is FQNEAQ (reference sequence). CDR3 loop: CASSFQSTGSYEQYF. CDR3 nucleotides: TGTGCCAGCAGCTTCCAGTCGACTGGCTCCTACGAGCAGTACTTC.

The CDR3 protein is CASSLPLAGATIYF. The CDR3 coding sequence is TGTGCCAGCAGTTTACCATTGGCTGGTGCCACCATATATTTT. This chain connects TRBV28 to TRBJ1-3; D is undetermined. CDR1 and CDR2 from the germline V gene are MDHEN and SYDVKM. Trimming shortened V by 2 bases and J by 9 bases, and 14 bases separated the two germline ends. The CDR3 consists of 14 residues.

This clone was detected only a few times. The J gene is TRBJ1-1, the V gene TRBV19; 9 positions agree with TRBD1. CDR3 length: 16 amino acids. With 3 bases clipped from V and 1 base from J, the junction kept 6 bases outside the gene matches. CDR1 and CDR2 (germline): LNHDA, SQIVND (reference sequence). CDR3 coding DNA: TGTGCCAGTAGTATCACAGGGGGCAGGGAGAACACTGAAGCTTTCTTT. This translates into CASSITGGRENTEAFF.

The CDR3 bases are TGTGCCAGCGGTCGGGACTCCCAAGAGACCCAGTACTTC. It is translated as CASGRDSQETQYF. The rearrangement joins TRBV5-4 to TRBJ2-5, with D tentatively TRBD2 (6 bases). V was shortened by 7 bases and J by 1 base, with 11 bases between the two germline ends. In germline, CDR1 is SGHNT, CDR2 YYREEE (reference sequence). The CDR3 has 13 residues. Full variable domain (missing parts from reference TRBV5-4 and TRBJ2-5): ETGVTQSPTHLIKTRGQQVTLRCSSQSGHNTVSWYQQALGQGPQFIFQYYREEENGRGNFPPRFSGLQFPNYSSELNVNALELDDSALYLCASGRDSQETQYFGPGTRLLVL.

This chain joins TRBV28 and TRBJ2-2; 9 bases are a match to TRBD1. V shed 4 bases, J shed 4 bases, and the junction held 4 bases outside the gene matches. CDR1 is MDHEN and CDR2 is SYDVKM in the germline V gene. The CDR3 contains 15 residues. CDR3 nucleotide sequence: TGTGCCAGCAGTTCGGGGGGACAGGGCACCGGGGAGCTGTTTTTT. It is translated as CASSSGGQGTGELFF.

J is TRBJ1-2 and V is TRBV18; 10 bases fit TRBD1. The V segment lost 2 bases and the J segment 3 bases; nucleotides outside the gene matches: 3. The CDR3 extends over 15 amino acids. CDR1 KGHSH and CDR2 LQKENI come from the germline V gene. CDR3 DNA: TGTGCCAGCTCACCATTAGGACAGGGGGACTATGGCTACACCTTC. Its translation is CASSPLGQGDYGYTF.